This TCR beta chain was sequenced during a study of blood T cell repertoires in COVID-19 (TCRdb year 2020). Concerning the study at large: The collaborator samples originated in the United States, Italy and Spain and spanned the acute and convalescent phases of COVID-19. A freely available public database, intended as a resource for researchers studying the immune response to SARS-CoV-2, is where the repertoires were released. The material from the prospective study consisted of cDNA or gDNA derived from T cells, B-cell-depleted T cells, or PBMCs. The samples were drawn from the first 160 participants of the ongoing ImmuneRACE study and from some 1,300 subjects provided by 6 global collaborators. The sample metadata nearly always contained a de-identified subject ID, COVID-19 status, age in years and sex. The dataset comprised deeply sampled blood TCRbeta repertoires from subjects exposed to, actively infected with, or recovered from COVID-19. Where HLA class I and class II types were available, the types were taken from metadata supplied by the sample provider, not from assay-based typing. Paper-wide results and their limitations: How much clinical and demographic metadata was included differed by source and by participant, and the metadata was provided uncurated.

Including cysteine and phenylalanine, the CDR3 has 14 amino acids. This entry keeps only the CDR3 DNA: 42 bases, framed from base 1. Trimming takes 1 base from V and 1 base from J, and the germline ends sit 6 bases apart. In the germline V gene, CDR1 corresponds to SGHTA and CDR2 to FQGTGA. TCRbeta CDR3 regions were amplified from genomic DNA by means of the immunoSEQ Assay, a bias-controlled multiplex PCR. Processing in the source paper ran as follows. The number of nucleated cells in each sample was estimated by amplification of reference gene primers within the assay. To quantify the absolute abundance of each unique TCRbeta CDR3 rearrangement, sequence reads were collapsed and filtered. For each sample, productive Simpson clonality was calculated as the square root of Simpson's diversity index across productive rearrangements. TCRdb took over this immuneACCESS table, retaining in-frame rearrangements with V and J assigned. Such tables are incomplete; in checked studies, under half of the missing clones stem from an unresolved V gene, and the remainder is unexplained. V and J calls and clone size follow that table, whereas D and trimming were derived from the DNA. This sample comprises fewer than 200,000 clones, 80% to 90% of them detected only once. Clones ranked in the top ten supply roughly 20% of the sample.

Each collaborating institution followed its own protocols to collect whole blood in K2EDTA tubes. For TCRbeta analysis, collaborators shipped samples as frozen whole blood, isolated PBMCs, or DNA extracted from either of those sample types. A note on this clone: Its binding antigen is unknown. No much larger clone exists at a distance of one base, and base qualities are not known.

This TCR was sampled from a man between 65 and 85 years old with active or convalescent COVID-19. Sequenced input: peripheral blood. The sequence links TRBV7-3 to TRBJ2-3; there is no confident call for the D gene. The nucleotides are TGTGCCAGCAGCTTAAACCCGGGCACAGATACGCAGTATTTT. Protein translation: CASSLNPGTDTQYF.